These T cell receptor beta chains were read from a single sample in a study of blood T cell repertoires in COVID-19. TCRdb's copy holds only in-frame clones and misses some; the assay was immunoSEQ multiplex PCR. The sample includes 250,000 to 300,000 clones, around nine tenths of them seen just once. The sequencing input was PBMCs or T cells enriched from blood (not recorded which). These receptors were obtained from an older woman in a cohort exposed to, infected with or recovered from COVID-19 (not recorded which). Both conserved end residues are part of each CDR3. The order of the fields is J gene, clone size, D gene, V gene, CDR3 protein, CDR3 DNA. A D gene is named only where the DNA matches it firmly. Where a row states a size, it is once, few, many or the class of an expanded clone; other rows omit it.

TRBJ2-1 - TRBD2 TRBV11-2 CASSILGLADSYNEQFF TGTGCCAGCAGCATCTTGGGACTAGCTGACTCCTACAATGAGCAGTTCTTC
TRBJ1-2 - TRBD1 TRBV5-1 CASSTTGGLEGYTF TGCGCCAGCAGCACGACAGGGGGCCTGGAAGGCTACACCTTC
TRBJ2-1 - TRBD2 TRBV4-3 CASSQERELAGGPGNEQFF TGCGCCAGCAGCCAAGAGAGGGAGCTAGCGGGAGGGCCCGGAAATGAGCAGTTCTTC
TRBJ2-5 - - TRBV4-2 CASSPTQETQYF TGTGCCAGCAGCCCAACTCAAGAGACCCAGTACTTC
TRBJ2-1 - TRBD2 TRBV11-1 CASSNLAGGQDEQFF TGTGCCAGCAGCAATCTAGCGGGAGGGCAAGATGAGCAGTTCTTC
TRBJ2-1 - TRBD2 TRBV5-1 CASSLVSGGPINEQFF TGCGCCAGCAGCTTGGTTTCGGGAGGGCCCATTAATGAGCAGTTCTTC
TRBJ2-1 - TRBD2 TRBV19 CASIGTSGSSYNEQFF TGTGCCAGTATTGGGACTAGCGGGAGCTCCTACAATGAGCAGTTCTTC
TRBJ1-6 - - TRBV19 CASSMGSSYNSPLHF TGTGCCAGTAGTATGGGGAGCTCCTATAATTCACCCCTCCACTTT
TRBJ2-3 - TRBD1 TRBV9 CASSSPGQGTDTQYF TGTGCCAGCAGCTCCCCGGGACAGGGAACAGATACGCAGTATTTT
TRBJ2-1 - TRBD2 TRBV3-1/TRBV3-2 CASSHHSGRGNEQFF TGTGCCAGCAGCCATCATAGCGGGAGGGGCAATGAGCAGTTCTTC
TRBJ2-3 - TRBD2 TRBV4-1 CASSQGSAGGPTDTQYF TGCGCCAGCAGCCAAGGATCGGCGGGAGGGCCAACAGATACGCAGTATTTT
TRBJ1-6 once - TRBV6-5 CASMERLRNSPLHF TGTGCCAGCATGGAGAGGCTCAGAAATTCACCCCTCCACTTT
TRBJ2-2 - TRBD1 TRBV7-2 CASSLKTGPGELFF TGTGCCAGCAGCCTAAAGACAGGGCCCGGGGAGCTGTTTTTT
TRBJ1-5 - TRBD1 TRBV6-5 CASSSLTGGGQPQHF TGTGCCAGCAGTTCCCTGACAGGGGGGGGTCAGCCCCAGCATTTT
TRBJ1-5 - TRBD1 TRBV5-8 CASSWDSYNQPQHF TGTGCCAGCAGCTGGGACAGTTACAATCAGCCCCAGCATTTT
TRBJ2-7 - TRBD2 TRBV5-4 CASSLGGLAGARGEQYF TGTGCCAGCAGCTTGGGGGGACTAGCGGGGGCCAGGGGCGAGCAGTACTTC
TRBJ1-1 - - TRBV5-3 CARSLLKQGNTEAFF TGTGCCAGAAGCTTACTTAAACAGGGGAACACTGAAGCTTTCTTT
TRBJ2-5 - - TRBV30 CAWSTRETQYF TGTGCCTGGAGTACGCGGGAGACCCAGTACTTC
TRBJ1-1 - TRBD1 TRBV27 CASIAGGKNTEAFF TGTGCCAGCATAGCAGGGGGCAAGAACACTGAAGCTTTCTTT
TRBJ1-5 - - TRBV27 CASSLGGGQPQHF TGTGCCAGCAGTTTGGGAGGGGGGCAGCCCCAGCATTTT
TRBJ2-3 - - TRBV4-1 CASSQDTGNTQYF TGCGCCAGCAGCCAAGACACAGGGAATACGCAGTATTTT
TRBJ2-1 - TRBD2 TRBV27 CASSTSGRGYNEQFF TGTGCCAGCAGTACTAGCGGGAGAGGTTACAATGAGCAGTTCTTC
TRBJ2-2 - TRBD1 TRBV2 CASSGLGQGRTGELFF TGTGCCAGCAGTGGTCTAGGACAGGGACGCACCGGGGAGCTGTTTTTT
TRBJ2-4 - TRBD2 TRBV7-4 CASSSRRTSDQYF TGTGCCAGCAGCTCGAGGCGCACTAGCGATCAGTACTTC
TRBJ1-1 - TRBD1 TRBV12-3/TRBV12-4 CASNSGGEYEAFF TGTGCCAGCAATTCAGGGGGTGAATATGAAGCTTTCTTT
TRBJ2-7 - TRBD1 TRBV5-1 CASSFGTGYSYEQYF TGCGCCAGCAGCTTCGGGACAGGGTACTCCTACGAGCAGTACTTC
TRBJ1-1 - - TRBV11-2 CASSLGRGGDTEAFF TGTGCCAGCAGCTTAGGGCGAGGGGGAGACACTGAAGCTTTCTTT
TRBJ2-7 once - TRBV7-2 CASSLLGGWYEQYF TGTGCCAGCAGCTTACTTGGGGGGTGGTACGAGCAGTACTTC
TRBJ1-4 - - TRBV2 CASSEVGQGGEKLFF TGTGCCAGCAGTGAGGTGGGCCAGGGAGGAGAAAAACTGTTTTTT
TRBJ1-4 - TRBD1 TRBV4-1 CASSQPQGTRSGKLFF TGCGCCAGCAGCCAACCACAGGGGACTAGGTCGGGAAAACTGTTTTTT
TRBJ1-1 - - TRBV7-6 CASSASGGGSGNTEAFF TGTGCCAGCAGCGCTAGCGGGGGAGGGTCCGGGAACACTGAAGCTTTCTTT
TRBJ2-1 - TRBD2 TRBV19 CASSLGDSGRNEQFF TGTGCCAGTAGTTTAGGTGATAGCGGGAGGAATGAGCAGTTCTTC
TRBJ1-1 - TRBD1 TRBV10-3 CATRPTGGSTEAFF TGTGCCACCCGACCGACAGGGGGGAGCACTGAAGCTTTCTTT
TRBJ2-7 few TRBD2 TRBV7-9 CASSIVSGNYEQYF TGTGCCAGCAGCATAGTTAGCGGGAACTACGAGCAGTACTTC
TRBJ2-1 - TRBD2 TRBV7-9 CASSLAGGPTYNEQFF TGTGCCAGCAGCTTAGCGGGAGGGCCCACTTACAATGAGCAGTTCTTC
TRBJ2-5 - - TRBV5-1 CASSPFSRNQETQYF TGCGCCAGCAGCCCTTTTAGCCGCAACCAAGAGACCCAGTACTTC
TRBJ2-7 - TRBD1 TRBV7-8 CASTLPGTDHYEQYF TGTGCCAGCACGCTCCCCGGGACAGACCACTACGAGCAGTACTTC
TRBJ2-7 - TRBD1 TRBV5-1 CASSLGGTGYHEQYF TGCGCCAGCAGCTTGGGCGGGACAGGGTATCACGAGCAGTACTTC
TRBJ1-2 - - TRBV27 CASSFLAGDYGYTF TGTGCCAGCAGTTTCCTCGCGGGGGACTATGGCTACACCTTC
TRBJ1-1 - TRBD1 TRBV30 CAWSSWNRFQGGAFF TGTGCCTGGAGTTCTTGGAACAGGTTCCAGGGGGGAGCTTTCTTT
TRBJ1-2 - TRBD1 TRBV18 CASSPLDREGHTF TGTGCCAGCTCACCACTGGACAGGGAGGGCCACACCTTC
TRBJ2-1 - TRBD2 TRBV29-1 CSVVPWREVGTSGRAGYNEQFF TGCAGCGTTGTGCCGTGGCGTGAAGTTGGGACTAGCGGGAGGGCTGGCTACAATGAGCAGTTCTTC
TRBJ2-1 medium-sized TRBD2 TRBV5-6 CASSLGLAGASEQFF TGTGCCAGCAGCTTGGGACTAGCGGGAGCAAGTGAGCAGTTCTTC
TRBJ1-6 many TRBD1 TRBV30 CAGGWTGVMSPLHF TGTGCCGGGGGGTGGACAGGGGTCATGTCACCCCTCCACTTT
TRBJ2-1 - - TRBV19 CASSLSSSSLSYNEQFF TGTGCCAGTAGTCTTTCTTCTAGTTCCCTCTCCTACAATGAGCAGTTCTTC
TRBJ1-6 once TRBD1 TRBV2 CASSVTGGQGNSPLHF TGTGCCAGCAGTGTTACAGGGGGCCAGGGTAATTCACCCCTCCACTTT
TRBJ2-7 - - TRBV11-2 CASSLAVLPYEQYF TGTGCCAGCAGCTTAGCAGTGCTTCCCTACGAGCAGTACTTC
TRBJ1-5 - - TRBV19 CASSIVPSSGNQPQHF TGTGCCAGTAGTATTGTGCCGAGCTCAGGGAATCAGCCCCAGCATTTT
TRBJ2-5 - TRBD1 TRBV19 CASSVTGAQGTQYF TGTGCCAGTAGTGTCACAGGGGCCCAAGGGACCCAGTACTTC
TRBJ2-2 - - TRBV9 CASSVDGRSTGELFF TGTGCCAGCAGCGTAGACGGGAGATCCACCGGGGAGCTGTTTTTT
TRBJ2-5 - TRBD1 TRBV28 CASSFADRAFQETQYF TGTGCCAGCAGTTTTGCGGACAGGGCGTTCCAAGAGACCCAGTACTTC
TRBJ2-3 - TRBD2 TRBV11-2 CASRYTSVRTDTQYF TGTGCCAGCAGATACACTAGCGTACGCACAGATACGCAGTATTTT
TRBJ1-5 - - TRBV5-1 CASSWAAPPNQPQHF TGCGCCAGCAGCTGGGCAGCCCCTCCGAATCAGCCCCAGCATTTT